This T cell receptor beta chain was profiled in a study of T cells in localized non-small cell lung cancer. The study, taken as a whole, reports: Compared with tumor, uninvolved adjacent lung displayed greater T cell clonality, ranking highest overall. Appearance in adjacent lung was seen for a median approximately 60 of the top 100 tumor clones.

Germline CDR1 SEHNR, CDR2 FQNEAQ (reference sequence). The ends were cut back, 6 bases at V and 3 bases at J, with 6 bases in the middle. The CDR3 consists of 12 residues. Produced via immunoSEQ multiplex PCR; TCRdb's table is partial and in-frame only. The data contain some 78,000 clones, 80% to 90% of them singletons. About this clone itself: Its antigen is undetermined.

The specimen was peripheral blood, collected before any cancer treatment. This chain connects TRBV7-9 to TRBJ2-1; maybe TRBD2 (6 bases). The TCR originated in a man aged 40 to 70 with stage I lung adenocarcinoma. CDR3 loop: CASRDYYNEQFF. The CDR3 DNA follows: TGTGCCAGCAGGGACTACTACAATGAGCAGTTCTTC.